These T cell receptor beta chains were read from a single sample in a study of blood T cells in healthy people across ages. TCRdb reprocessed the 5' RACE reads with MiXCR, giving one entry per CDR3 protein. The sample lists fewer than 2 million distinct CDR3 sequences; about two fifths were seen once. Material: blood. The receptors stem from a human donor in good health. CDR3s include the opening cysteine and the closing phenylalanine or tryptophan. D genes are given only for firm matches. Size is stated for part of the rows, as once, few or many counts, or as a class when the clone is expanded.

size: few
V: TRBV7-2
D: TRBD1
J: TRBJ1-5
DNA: TGTGCCAGCAGCTTCCTGGGACAGCCTAATCAGCCCCAGCATTTT
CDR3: CASSFLGQPNQPQHF

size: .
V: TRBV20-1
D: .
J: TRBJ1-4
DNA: TGCAGTGCTAGCTTCAGGGGTAACGAAAAACCGTTTTTT
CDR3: CSASFRGNEKPFF

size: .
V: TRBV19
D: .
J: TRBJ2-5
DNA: TGTGCCAGTAGTATCCCCCTGGGGGCTACAGGGGGGGATAAAGAGACCCAGTACTTC
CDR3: CASSIPLGATGGDKETQYF

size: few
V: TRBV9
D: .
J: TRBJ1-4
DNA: TGTGCCAGCAGCGAAGACAGGACGGTAGGAAAACTGTTTTTT
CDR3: CASSEDRTVGKLFF

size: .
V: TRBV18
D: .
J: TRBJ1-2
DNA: TGTGCCAGCTCAGAGGGTGTCCGGTATAGGGACTATGGCTACACCTTC
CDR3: CASSEGVRYRDYGYTF

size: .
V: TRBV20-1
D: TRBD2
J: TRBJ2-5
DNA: TGCAGTGCTAGGACCGGACTAGCGGGGCCTCAAGAGACCCAGTACTTC
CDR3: CSARTGLAGPQETQYF

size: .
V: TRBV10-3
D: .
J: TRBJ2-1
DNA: TGTGCCAACACCTGGACTTTCCGCAATGAGCAGTTCTTC
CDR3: CANTWTFRNEQFF

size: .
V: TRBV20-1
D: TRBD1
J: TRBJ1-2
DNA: TGCAGTGCTAGACCGACAGGGCACTATGGCTACACCTTC
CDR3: CSARPTGHYGYTF

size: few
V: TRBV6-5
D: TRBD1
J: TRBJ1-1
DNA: TGTGCCAGCGGCGGGGGGGCAGGGGGTTCGAACACTGAAGCTTTCTTT
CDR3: CASGGGAGGSNTEAFF

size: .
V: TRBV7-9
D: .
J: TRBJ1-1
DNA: TGTGCCAGCAGCTTATTGCTGGATGAAGCTTTCTTT
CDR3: CASSLLLDEAFF

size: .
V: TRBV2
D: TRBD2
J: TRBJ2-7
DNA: TGTGCCAGCAGTGAAAGTTGGCGGGGGGACTACGAGCAGTACTTC
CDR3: CASSESWRGDYEQYF

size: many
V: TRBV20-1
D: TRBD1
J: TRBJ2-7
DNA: TGCAGTGCTAGGACGGACAGGGATTACGAGCAGTACTTC
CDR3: CSARTDRDYEQYF

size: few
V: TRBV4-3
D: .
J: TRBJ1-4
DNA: TGCGCCAGCAGCCAAGACGCCGGGAGAAGGGAAAAACTGTTTTTT
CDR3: CASSQDAGRREKLFF